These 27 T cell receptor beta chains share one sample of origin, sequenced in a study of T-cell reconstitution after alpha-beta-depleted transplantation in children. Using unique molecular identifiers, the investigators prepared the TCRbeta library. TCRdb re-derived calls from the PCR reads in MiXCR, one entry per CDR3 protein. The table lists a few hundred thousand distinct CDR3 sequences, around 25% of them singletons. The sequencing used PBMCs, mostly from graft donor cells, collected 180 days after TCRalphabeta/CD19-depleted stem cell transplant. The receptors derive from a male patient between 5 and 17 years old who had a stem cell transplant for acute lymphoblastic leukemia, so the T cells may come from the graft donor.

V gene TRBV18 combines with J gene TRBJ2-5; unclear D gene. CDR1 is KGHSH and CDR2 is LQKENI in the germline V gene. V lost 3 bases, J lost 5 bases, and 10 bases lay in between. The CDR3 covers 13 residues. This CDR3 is CASSPPVMETQYF. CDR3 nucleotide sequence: TGTGCCAGCTCACCTCCGGTTATGGAGACCCAGTACTTC. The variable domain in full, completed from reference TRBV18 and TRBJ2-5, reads NAGVMQNPRHLVRRRGQEARLRCSPMKGHSHVYWYRQLPEEGLKFMVYLQKENIIDESGMPKERFSAEFPKEGPSILRIQQVVRGDSAAYFCASSPPVMETQYFGPGTRLLVL.

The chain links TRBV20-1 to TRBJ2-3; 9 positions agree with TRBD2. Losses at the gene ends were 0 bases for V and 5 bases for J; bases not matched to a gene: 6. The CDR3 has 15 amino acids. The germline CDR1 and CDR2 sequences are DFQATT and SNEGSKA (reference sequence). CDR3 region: CSARDRREGQDTQYF. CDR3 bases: TGCAGTGCTAGAGATAGGCGGGAGGGCCAAGATACGCAGTATTTT.

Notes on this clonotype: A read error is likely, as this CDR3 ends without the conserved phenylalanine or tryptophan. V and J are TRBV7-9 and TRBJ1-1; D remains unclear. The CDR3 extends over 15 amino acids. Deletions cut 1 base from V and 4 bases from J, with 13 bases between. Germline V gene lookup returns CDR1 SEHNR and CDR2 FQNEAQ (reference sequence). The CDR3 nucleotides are TGTGCCAGCAGCTTAGACCCCGGAGGGCTCACTGAAGCTTTCTTG. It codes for CASSLDPGGLTEAFL.

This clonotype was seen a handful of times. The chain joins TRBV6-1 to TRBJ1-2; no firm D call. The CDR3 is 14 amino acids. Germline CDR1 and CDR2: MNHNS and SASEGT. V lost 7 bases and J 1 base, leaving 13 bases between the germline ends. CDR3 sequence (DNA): TGTGCCAGCAATATGGGAGGGATTAACTATGGCTACACCTTC. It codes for CASNMGGINYGYTF.

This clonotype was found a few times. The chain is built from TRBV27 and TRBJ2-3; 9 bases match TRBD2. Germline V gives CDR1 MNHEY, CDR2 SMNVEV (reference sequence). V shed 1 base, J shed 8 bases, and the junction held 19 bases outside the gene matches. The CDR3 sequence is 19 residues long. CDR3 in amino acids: CASSLLGGWREGPLGTQYF. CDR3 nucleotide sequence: TGTGCCAGCAGTTTATTAGGGGGCTGGCGGGAGGGCCCGTTAGGTACGCAGTATTTT.

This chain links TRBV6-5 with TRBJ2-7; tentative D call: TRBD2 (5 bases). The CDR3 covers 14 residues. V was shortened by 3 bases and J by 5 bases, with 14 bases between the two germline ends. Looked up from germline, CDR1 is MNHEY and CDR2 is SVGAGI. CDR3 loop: CASSYRENWNEQYF. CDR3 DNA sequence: TGTGCCAGCAGTTATCGGGAAAATTGGAACGAGCAGTACTTC.

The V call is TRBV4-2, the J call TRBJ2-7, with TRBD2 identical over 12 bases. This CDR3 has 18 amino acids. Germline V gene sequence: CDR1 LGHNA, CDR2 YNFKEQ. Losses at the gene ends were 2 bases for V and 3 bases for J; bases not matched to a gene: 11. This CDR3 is CASSQLGTSGLRVYEQYF. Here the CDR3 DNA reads TGTGCCAGCAGCCAACTCGGGACTAGCGGGCTTAGAGTCTACGAGCAGTACTTC.

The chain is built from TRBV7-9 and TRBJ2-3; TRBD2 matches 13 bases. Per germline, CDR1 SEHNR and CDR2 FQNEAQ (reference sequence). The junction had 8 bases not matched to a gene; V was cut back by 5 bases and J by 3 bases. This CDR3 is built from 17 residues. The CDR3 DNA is TGTGCCAGCAGCACCTTCAGGACTAGCGGGAGTACAGATACGCAGTATTTT. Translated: CASSTFRTSGSTDTQYF.

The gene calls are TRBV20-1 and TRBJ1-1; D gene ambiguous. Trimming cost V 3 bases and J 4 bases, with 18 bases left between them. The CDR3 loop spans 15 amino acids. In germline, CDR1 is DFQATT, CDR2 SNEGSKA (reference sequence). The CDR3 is CSASLWGRVRTEAFF. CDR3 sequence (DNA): TGCAGTGCTAGTCTCTGGGGTAGAGTCCGCACTGAAGCTTTCTTT.

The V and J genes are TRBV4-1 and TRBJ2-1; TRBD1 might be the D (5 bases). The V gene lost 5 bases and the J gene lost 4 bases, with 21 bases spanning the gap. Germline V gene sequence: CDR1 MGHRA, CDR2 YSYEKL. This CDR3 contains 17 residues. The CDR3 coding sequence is TGCGCCAGCAGCGCCGCGTCGGGCAGGGCCGGGTACAATGAGCAGTTCTTC. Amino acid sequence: CASSAASGRAGYNEQFF.

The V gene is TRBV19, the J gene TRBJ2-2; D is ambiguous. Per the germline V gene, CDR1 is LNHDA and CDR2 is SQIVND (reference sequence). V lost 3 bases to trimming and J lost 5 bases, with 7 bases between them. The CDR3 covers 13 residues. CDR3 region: CASSMVATGELFF. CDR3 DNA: TGTGCCAGTAGTATGGTGGCAACCGGGGAGCTGTTTTTT. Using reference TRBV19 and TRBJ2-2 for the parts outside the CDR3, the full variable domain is DGGITQSPKYLFRKEGQNVTLSCEQNLNHDAMYWYRQDPGQGLRLIYYSQIVNDFQKGDIAEGYSVSREKKESFPLTVTSAQKNPTAFYLCASSMVATGELFFGEGSRLTVL.

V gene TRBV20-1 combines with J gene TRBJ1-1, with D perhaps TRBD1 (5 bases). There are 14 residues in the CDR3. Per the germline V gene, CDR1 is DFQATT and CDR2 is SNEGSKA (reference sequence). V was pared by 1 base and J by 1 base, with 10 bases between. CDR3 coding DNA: TGCAGTGCTAGAGGAACAGGTCGGAACACTGAAGCTTTCTTT. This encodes CSARGTGRNTEAFF.

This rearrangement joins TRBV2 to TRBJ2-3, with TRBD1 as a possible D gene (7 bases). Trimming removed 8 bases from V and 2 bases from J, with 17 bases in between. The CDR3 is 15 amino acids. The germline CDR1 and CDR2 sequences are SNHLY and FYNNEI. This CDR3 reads CASRAPGGHTDTQYF. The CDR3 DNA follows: TGTGCCAGCCGGGCGCCAGGGGGGCACACAGATACGCAGTATTTT.

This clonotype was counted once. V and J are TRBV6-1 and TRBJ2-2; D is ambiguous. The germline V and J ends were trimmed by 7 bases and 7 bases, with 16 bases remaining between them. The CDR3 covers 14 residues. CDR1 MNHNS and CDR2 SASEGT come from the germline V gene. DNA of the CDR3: TGTGCCAGCAAGGAACACGGCCGCTACGGGGAGCTGTTTTTT. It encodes CASKEHGRYGELFF.

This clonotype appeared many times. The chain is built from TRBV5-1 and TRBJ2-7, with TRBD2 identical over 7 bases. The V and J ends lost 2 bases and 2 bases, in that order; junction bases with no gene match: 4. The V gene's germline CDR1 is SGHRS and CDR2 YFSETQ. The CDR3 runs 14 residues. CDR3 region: CASSLSSGTYEQYF. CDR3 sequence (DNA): TGCGCCAGCAGCTTATCAAGCGGGACCTACGAGCAGTACTTC.

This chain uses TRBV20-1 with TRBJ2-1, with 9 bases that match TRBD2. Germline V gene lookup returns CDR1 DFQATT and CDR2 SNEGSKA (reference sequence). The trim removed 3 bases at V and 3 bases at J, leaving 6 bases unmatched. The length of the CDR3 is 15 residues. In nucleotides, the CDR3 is TGCAGTGCTAGCCCCCCTAGCGGGATCTACAATGAGCAGTTCTTC. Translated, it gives CSASPPSGIYNEQFF.

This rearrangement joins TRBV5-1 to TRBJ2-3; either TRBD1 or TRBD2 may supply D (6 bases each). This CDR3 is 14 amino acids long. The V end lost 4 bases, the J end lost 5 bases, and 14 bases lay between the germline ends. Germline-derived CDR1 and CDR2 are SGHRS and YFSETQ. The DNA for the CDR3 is TGCGCCAGCAGCCTCGTCCGGGGGCGAGATACGCAGTATTTT. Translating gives CASSLVRGRDTQYF.

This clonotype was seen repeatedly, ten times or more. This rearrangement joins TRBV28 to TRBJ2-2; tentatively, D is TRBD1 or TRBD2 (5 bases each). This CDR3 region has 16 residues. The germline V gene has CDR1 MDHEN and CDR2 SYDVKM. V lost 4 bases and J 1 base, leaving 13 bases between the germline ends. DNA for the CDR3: TGTGCCAGCAGTTCCTATGAGGGGTTGAACACCGGGGAGCTGTTTTTT. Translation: CASSSYEGLNTGELFF.

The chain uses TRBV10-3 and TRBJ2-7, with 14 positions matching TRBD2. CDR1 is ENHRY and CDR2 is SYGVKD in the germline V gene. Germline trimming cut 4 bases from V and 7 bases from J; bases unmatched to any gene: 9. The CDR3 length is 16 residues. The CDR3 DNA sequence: TGTGCCATCAGTGGGCCGGGACTAGCGGGAGACTTAGAGCAGTACTTC. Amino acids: CAISGPGLAGDLEQYF.

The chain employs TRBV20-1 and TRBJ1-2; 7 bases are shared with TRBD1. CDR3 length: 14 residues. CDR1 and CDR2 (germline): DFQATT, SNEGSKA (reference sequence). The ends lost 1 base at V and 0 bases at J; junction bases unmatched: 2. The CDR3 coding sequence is TGCAGTGCTAGAGGAGGGGGCCCTAACTATGGCTACACCTTC. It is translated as CSARGGGPNYGYTF.

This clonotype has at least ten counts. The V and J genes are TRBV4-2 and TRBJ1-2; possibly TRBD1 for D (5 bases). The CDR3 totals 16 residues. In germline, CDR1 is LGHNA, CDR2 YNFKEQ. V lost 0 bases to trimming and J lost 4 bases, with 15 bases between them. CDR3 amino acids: CASSQDDGGAGYGYTF. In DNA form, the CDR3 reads TGTGCCAGCAGCCAAGACGACGGGGGAGCGGGCTATGGCTACACCTTC.

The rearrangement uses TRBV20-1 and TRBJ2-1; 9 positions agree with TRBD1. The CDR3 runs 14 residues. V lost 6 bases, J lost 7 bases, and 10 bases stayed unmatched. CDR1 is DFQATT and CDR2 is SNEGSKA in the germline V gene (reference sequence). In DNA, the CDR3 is TGCAGTGCACACCGACAGGGGGGTCGGAATGAGCAGTTCTTC. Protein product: CSAHRQGGRNEQFF.

The DNA for the CDR3 is TGCAGTGCAGCTAGTCGACAGGGCGTCAATTACAATGAGCAGTTCTTC. Translating it yields CSAASRQGVNYNEQFF. The V gene is TRBV20-1, the J gene TRBJ2-1, with 7 nucleotides matching TRBD1. Germline V gene data show CDR1 as DFQATT and CDR2 as SNEGSKA (reference sequence). This CDR3 has 16 residues. V lost 6 bases to trimming and J lost 4 bases; unmatched junction nucleotides: 15.

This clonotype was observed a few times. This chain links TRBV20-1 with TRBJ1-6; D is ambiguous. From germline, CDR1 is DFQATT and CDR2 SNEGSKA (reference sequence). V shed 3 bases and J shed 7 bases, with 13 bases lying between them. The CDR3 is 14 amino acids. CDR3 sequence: CSASPDIWNSPLHF. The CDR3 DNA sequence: TGCAGTGCTAGCCCCGACATTTGGAATTCACCCCTCCACTTT.

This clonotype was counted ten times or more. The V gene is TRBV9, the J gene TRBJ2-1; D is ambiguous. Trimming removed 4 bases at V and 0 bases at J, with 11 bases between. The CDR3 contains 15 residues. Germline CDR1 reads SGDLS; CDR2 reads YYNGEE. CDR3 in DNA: TGTGCCAGCAGCCTTAGCCCGGACTCCTACAATGAGCAGTTCTTC. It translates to CASSLSPDSYNEQFF.

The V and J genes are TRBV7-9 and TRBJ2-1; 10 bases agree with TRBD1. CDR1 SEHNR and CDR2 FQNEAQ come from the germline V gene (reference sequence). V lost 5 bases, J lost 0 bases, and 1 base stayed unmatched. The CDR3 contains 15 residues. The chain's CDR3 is CASSRTGGSYNEQFF. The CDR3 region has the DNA TGTGCCAGCAGCCGGACAGGGGGCTCCTACAATGAGCAGTTCTTC. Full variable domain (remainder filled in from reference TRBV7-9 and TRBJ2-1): DTGVSQNPRHKITKRGQNVTFRCDPISEHNRLYWYRQTLGQGPEFLTYFQNEAQLEKSRLLSDRFSAERPKGSFSTLEIQRTEQGDSAMYLCASSRTGGSYNEQFFGPGTRLTVL.

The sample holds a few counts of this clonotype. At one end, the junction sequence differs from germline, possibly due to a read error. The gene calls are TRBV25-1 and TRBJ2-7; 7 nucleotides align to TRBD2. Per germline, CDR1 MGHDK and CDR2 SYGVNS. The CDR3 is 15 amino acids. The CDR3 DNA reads TGTGCCAGCAGTGAAAGGGGCGGGAGCTCCTACGAGCAGCACTTC. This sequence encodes CASSERGGSSYEQHF.